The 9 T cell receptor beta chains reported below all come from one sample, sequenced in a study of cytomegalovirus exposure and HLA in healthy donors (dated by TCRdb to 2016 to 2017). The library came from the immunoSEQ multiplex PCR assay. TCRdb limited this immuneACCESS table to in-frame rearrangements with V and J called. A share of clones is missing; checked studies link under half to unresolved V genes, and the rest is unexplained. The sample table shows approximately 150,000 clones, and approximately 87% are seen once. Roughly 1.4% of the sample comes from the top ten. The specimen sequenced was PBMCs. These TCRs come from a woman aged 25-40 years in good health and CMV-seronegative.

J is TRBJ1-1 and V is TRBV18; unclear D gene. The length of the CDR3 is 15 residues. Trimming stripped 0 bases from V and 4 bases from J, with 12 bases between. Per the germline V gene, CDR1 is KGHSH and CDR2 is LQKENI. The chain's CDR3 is CASSPPHSRPTEAFF. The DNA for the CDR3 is TGTGCCAGCTCACCACCGCACAGCCGGCCCACTGAAGCTTTCTTT. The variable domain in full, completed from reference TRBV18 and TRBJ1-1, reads NAGVMQNPRHLVRRRGQEARLRCSPMKGHSHVYWYRQLPEEGLKFMVYLQKENIIDESGMPKERFSAEFPKEGPSILRIQQVVRGDSAAYFCASSPPHSRPTEAFFGQGTRLTVV.

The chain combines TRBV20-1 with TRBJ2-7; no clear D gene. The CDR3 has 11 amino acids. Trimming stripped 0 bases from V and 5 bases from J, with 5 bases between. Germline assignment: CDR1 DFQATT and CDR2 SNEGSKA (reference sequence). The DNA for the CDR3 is TGCAGTGCTAGAGATGGCAACGAGCAGTACTTC. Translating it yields CSARDGNEQYF.

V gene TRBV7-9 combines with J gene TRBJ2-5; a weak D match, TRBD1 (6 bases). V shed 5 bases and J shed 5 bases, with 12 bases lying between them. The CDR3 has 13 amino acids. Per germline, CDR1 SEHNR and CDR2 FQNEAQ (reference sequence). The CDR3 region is CASSRQVVETQYF. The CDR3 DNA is TGTGCCAGCAGCCGACAGGTCGTGGAGACCCAGTACTTC.

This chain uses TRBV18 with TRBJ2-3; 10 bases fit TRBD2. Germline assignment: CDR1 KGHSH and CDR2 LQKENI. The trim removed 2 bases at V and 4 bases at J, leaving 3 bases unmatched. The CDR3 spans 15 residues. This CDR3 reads CASSPLAGGPDTQYF. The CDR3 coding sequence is TGTGCCAGCTCACCATTAGCGGGGGGCCCAGATACGCAGTATTTT.

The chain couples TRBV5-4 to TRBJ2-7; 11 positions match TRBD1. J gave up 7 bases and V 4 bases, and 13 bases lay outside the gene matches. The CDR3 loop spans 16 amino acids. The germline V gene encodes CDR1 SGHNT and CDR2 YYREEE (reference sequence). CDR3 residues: CASSPGQGAVLGEQYF. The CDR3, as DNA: TGTGCCAGCAGCCCCGGACAGGGGGCGGTTTTGGGGGAGCAGTACTTC.

CDR3: CATAGTGYNNEQFF. In DNA form, the CDR3 reads TGTGCCACAGCCGGGACAGGGTACAACAATGAGCAGTTCTTC. The J gene is TRBJ2-1, the V gene TRBV19; 9 bases agree with TRBD1. Germline trimming cut 10 bases from V and 5 bases from J; bases unmatched to any gene: 9. This CDR3 region has 14 residues. Germline values: CDR1 LNHDA, CDR2 SQIVND (reference sequence). Complete variable domain (other parts from reference TRBV19 and TRBJ2-1): DGGITQSPKYLFRKEGQNVTLSCEQNLNHDAMYWYRQDPGQGLRLIYYSQIVNDFQKGDIAEGYSVSREKKESFPLTVTSAQKNPTAFYLCATAGTGYNNEQFFGPGTRLTVL.

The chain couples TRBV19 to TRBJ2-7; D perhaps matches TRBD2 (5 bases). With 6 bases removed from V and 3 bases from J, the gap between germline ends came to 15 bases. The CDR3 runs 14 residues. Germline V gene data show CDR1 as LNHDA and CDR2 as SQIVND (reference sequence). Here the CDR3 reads CASRNRGKDYEQYF. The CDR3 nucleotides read TGTGCCAGTAGGAACCGGGGAAAGGACTACGAGCAGTACTTC.

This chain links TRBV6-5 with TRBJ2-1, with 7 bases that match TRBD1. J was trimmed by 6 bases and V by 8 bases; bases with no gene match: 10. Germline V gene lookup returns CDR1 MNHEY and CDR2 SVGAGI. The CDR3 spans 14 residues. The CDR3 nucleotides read TGTGCCAGCCGTAAACAGGGGCGGATCAATGAGCAGTTCTTC. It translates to CASRKQGRINEQFF.

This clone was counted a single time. The DNA for the CDR3 is TGTGCCAGCAGCCCCGCAGCCGGCGGGGGGGTATTGTCCTACAATGAGCAGTTCTTC. Translating it yields CASSPAAGGGVLSYNEQFF. This chain links TRBV11-2 with TRBJ2-1; 9 bases fit TRBD2. Trimming removed 5 bases from V and 1 base from J; junction bases left unmatched: 15. The germline V gene has CDR1 SGHAT and CDR2 FQNNGV. This CDR3 is built from 19 residues.